This TCR beta chain was found in a study of T cell repertoires in cytomegalovirus infection. Study-level background: Matching HLA type and CMV infection were both indicated by public TCR beta signatures.

Using its own MiXCR run on the reads, TCRdb lists one record per CDR3 protein. The sample carries more than 400,000 distinct CDR3 sequences, 26% recorded once. This clonotype was recorded a few times. CDR3 length equals 14 residues. J was trimmed by 7 bases and V by 6 bases; bases with no gene match: 7. Material: PBMCs. The chain couples TRBV12-3 or TRBV12-4 to TRBJ2-7; TRBD2 matches 12 bases. This TCR was sampled from a human donor in good health (CMV status not recorded). Some clones in this sample may be carry-over from other donors' samples. CDR3 loop: CASSKTSGSWEQYF. The CDR3 DNA reads as TGTGCCAGCAGCAAGACTAGCGGGAGTTGGGAGCAGTACTTC.